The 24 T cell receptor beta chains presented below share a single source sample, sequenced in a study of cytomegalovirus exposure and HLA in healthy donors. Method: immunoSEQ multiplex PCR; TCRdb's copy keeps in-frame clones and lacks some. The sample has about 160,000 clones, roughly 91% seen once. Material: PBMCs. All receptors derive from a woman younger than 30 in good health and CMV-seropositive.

CDR3 sequence (DNA): TGTGCCAGCAGCCTCGACAGTTATGAAAAACTGTTTTTT. Amino acid sequence: CASSLDSYEKLFF. The chain couples TRBV7-9 to TRBJ1-4, with D perhaps matching TRBD1 (5 bases). Germline-derived CDR1 and CDR2 are SEHNR and FQNEAQ (reference sequence). The CDR3 has 13 amino acids. V gave up 5 bases and J gave up 6 bases, with 10 bases separating them.

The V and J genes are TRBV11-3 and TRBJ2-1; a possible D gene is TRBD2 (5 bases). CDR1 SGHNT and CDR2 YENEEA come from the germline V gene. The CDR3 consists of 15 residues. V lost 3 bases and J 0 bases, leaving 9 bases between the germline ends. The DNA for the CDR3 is TGTGCCAGCAGCTTGGACTCTTACTCCTACAATGAGCAGTTCTTC. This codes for CASSLDSYSYNEQFF.

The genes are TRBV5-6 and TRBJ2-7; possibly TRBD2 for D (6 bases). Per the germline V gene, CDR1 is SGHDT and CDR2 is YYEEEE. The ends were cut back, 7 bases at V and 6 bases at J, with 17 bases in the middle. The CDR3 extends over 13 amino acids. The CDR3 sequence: CASFGQRGGEQYF. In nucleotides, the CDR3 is TGTGCCAGCTTCGGGCAACGGGGAGGCGAGCAGTACTTC.

CDR3: CASSLGPEDTEAFF. In DNA form, the CDR3 reads TGTGCCAGCAGCTTAGGTCCAGAGGACACTGAAGCTTTCTTT. The chain couples TRBV7-3 to TRBJ1-1; D ambiguous. Germline V gives CDR1 SGHTA, CDR2 FQGTGA. The CDR3 has 14 residues. With 2 bases removed from V and 3 bases from J, the gap between germline ends came to 10 bases. The variable domain in full, completed from reference TRBV7-3 and TRBJ1-1, reads GAGVSQTPSNKVTEKGKYVELRCDPISGHTALYWYRQSLGQGPEFLIYFQGTGAADDSGLPNDRFFAVRPEGSVSTLKIQRTERGDSAVYLCASSLGPEDTEAFFGQGTRLTVV.

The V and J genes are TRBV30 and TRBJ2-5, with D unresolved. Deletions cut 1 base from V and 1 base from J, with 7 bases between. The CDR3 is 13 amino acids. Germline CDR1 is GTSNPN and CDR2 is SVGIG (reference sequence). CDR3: CAWSEEIQETQYF. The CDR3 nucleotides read TGTGCCTGGAGTGAAGAGATCCAAGAGACCCAGTACTTC.

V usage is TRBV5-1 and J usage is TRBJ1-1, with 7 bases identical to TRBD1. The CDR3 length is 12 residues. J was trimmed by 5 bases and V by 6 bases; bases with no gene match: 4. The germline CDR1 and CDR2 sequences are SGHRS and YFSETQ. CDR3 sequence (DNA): TGCGCCAGCATTCTCAGGGGGACTGAAGCTTTCTTT. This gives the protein CASILRGTEAFF.

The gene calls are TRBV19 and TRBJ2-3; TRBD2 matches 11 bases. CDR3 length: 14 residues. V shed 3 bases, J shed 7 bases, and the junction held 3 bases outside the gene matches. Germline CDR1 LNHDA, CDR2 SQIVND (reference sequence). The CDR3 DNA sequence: TGTGCCAGTAGTATTGGGACTAGCGGCAATACGCAGTATTTT. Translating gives CASSIGTSGNTQYF.

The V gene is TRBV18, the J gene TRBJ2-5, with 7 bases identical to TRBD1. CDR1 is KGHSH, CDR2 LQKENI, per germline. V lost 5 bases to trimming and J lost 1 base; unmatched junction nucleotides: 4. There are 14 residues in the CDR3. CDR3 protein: CASSDRVPQETQYF. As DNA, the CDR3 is TGTGCCAGCTCAGACAGGGTCCCCCAAGAGACCCAGTACTTC.

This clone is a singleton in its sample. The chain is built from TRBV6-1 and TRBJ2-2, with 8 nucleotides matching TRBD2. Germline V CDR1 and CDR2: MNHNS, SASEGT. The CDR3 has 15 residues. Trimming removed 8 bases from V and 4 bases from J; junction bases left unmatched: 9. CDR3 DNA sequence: TGTGCCAGCCCGTCTAAGCGGGAGAGCACCGGGGAGCTGTTTTTT. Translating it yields CASPSKRESTGELFF.

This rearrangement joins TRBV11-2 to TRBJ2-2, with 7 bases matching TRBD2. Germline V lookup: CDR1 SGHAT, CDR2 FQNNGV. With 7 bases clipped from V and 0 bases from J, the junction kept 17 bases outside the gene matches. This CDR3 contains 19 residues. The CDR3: CASTTFSAREGANTGELFF. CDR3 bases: TGTGCCAGCACCACCTTCTCCGCGAGGGAGGGCGCGAACACCGGGGAGCTGTTTTTT.

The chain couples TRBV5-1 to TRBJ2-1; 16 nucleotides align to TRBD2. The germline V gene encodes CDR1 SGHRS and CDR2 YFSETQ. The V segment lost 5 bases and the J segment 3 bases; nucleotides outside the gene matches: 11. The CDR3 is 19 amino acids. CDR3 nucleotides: TGCGCCAGCAGGACTGGGGGACTAGCGGGAGGGCCCCACTACAATGAGCAGTTCTTC. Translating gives CASRTGGLAGGPHYNEQFF.

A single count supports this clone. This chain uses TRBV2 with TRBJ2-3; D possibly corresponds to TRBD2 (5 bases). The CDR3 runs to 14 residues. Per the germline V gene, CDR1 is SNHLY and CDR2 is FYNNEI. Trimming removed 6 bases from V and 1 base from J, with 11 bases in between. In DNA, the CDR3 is TGTGCCAGCAGGTCTCGGGGAGGCACAGATACGCAGTATTTT. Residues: CASRSRGGTDTQYF.

The CDR3 DNA reads as TGTGCCAGCAGCTTAGAGGAGATAGAGACCCAGTACTTC. Translation gives CASSLEEIETQYF. The chain has TRBV11-3 and TRBJ2-5, with unresolved D. There are 13 residues in the CDR3. Germline assignment: CDR1 SGHNT and CDR2 YENEEA. V shed 0 bases and J shed 4 bases, with 6 bases lying between them.

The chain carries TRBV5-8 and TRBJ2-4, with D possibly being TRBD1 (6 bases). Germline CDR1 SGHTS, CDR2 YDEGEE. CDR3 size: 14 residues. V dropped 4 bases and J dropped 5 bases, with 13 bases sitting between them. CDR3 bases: TGTGCCAGCAGCCAGGGGCCTAATGAAAACATTCAGTACTTC. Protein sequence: CASSQGPNENIQYF.

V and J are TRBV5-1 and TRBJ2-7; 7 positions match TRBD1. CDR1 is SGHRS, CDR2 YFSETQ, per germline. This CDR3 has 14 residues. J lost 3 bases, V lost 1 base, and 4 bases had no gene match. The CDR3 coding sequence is TGCGCCAGCAGCTTGAAGACAGGGCTCTACGAGCAGTACTTC. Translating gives CASSLKTGLYEQYF.

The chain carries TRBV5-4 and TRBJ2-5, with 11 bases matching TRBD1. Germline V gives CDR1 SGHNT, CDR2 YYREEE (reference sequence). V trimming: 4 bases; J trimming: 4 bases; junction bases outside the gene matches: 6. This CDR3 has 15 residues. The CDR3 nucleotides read TGTGCCAGCAGCCCCCGGACAGGGGGCGTAGAGACCCAGTACTTC. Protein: CASSPRTGGVETQYF.

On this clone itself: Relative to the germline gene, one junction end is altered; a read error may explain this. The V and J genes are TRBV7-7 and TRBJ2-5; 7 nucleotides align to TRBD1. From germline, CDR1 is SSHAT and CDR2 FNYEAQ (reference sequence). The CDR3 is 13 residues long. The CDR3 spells CASSRQGQETQYF. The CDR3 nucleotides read TGTGCTAGCAGCCGACAGGGTCAAGAGACCCAGTACTTC.

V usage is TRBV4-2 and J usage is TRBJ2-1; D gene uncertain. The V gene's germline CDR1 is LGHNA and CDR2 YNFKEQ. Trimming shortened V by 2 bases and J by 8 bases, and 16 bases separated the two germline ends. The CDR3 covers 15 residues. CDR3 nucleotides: TGTGCCAGCAGCCAACACGAATCTGACTCGGATGAGCAGTTCTTC. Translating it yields CASSQHESDSDEQFF.

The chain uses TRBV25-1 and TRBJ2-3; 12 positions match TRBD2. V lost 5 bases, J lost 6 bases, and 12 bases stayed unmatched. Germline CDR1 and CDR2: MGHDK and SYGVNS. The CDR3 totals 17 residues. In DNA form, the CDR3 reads TGTGCCAGCAGTCCTCTCTTACTAGCGGGAGGAACGGATACGCAGTATTTT. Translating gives CASSPLLLAGGTDTQYF. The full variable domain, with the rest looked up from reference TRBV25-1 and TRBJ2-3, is EADIYQTPRYLVIGTGKKITLECSQTMGHDKMYWYQQDPGMELHLIHYSYGVNSTEKGDLSSESTVSRIRTEHFPLTLESARPSHTSQYLCASSPLLLAGGTDTQYFGPGTRLTVL.

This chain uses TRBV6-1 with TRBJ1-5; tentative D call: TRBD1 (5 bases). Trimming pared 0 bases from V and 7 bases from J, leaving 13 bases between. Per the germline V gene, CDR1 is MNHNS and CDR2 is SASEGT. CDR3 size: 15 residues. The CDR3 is CASSEAVGPGQPQHF. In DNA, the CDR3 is TGTGCCAGCAGTGAAGCGGTGGGGCCTGGGCAGCCCCAGCATTTT.

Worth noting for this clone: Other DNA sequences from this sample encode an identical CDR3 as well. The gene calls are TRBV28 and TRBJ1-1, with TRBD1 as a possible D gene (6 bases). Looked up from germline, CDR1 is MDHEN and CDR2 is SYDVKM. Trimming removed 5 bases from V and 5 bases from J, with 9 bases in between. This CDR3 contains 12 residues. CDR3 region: CASSPQGTEAFF. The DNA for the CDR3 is TGTGCCAGCAGTCCACAGGGAACTGAAGCTTTCTTT. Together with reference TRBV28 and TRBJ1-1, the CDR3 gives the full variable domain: DVKVTQSSRYLVKRTGEKVFLECVQDMDHENMFWYRQDPGLGLRLIYFSYDVKMKEKGDIPEGYSVSREKKERFSLILESASTNQTSMYLCASSPQGTEAFFGQGTRLTVV.

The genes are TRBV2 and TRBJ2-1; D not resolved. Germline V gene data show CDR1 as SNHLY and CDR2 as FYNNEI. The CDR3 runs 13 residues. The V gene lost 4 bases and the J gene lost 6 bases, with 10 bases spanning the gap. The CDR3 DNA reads TGTGCCAGCAGTGCGGTCCCCCCCAATGAGCAGTTCTTC. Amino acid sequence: CASSAVPPNEQFF.

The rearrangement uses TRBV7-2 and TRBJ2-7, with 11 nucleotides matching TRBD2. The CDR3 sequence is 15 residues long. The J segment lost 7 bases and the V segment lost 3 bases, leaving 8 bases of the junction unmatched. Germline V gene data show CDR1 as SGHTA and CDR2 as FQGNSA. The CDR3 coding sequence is TGTGCCAGCAGCTTCTTAGCGGGAGGGCCCGATGAGCAGTACTTC. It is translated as CASSFLAGGPDEQYF.

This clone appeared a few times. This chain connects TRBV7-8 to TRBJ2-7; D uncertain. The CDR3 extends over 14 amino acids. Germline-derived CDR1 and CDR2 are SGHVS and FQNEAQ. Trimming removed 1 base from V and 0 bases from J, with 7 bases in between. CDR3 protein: CASSLGGRSYEQYF. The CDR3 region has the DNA TGTGCCAGCAGCTTAGGTGGCCGCTCCTACGAGCAGTACTTC.